This T cell receptor (beta chain) was documented in a study of blood T cell repertoires in COVID-19. In the original analysis: The assay estimated nucleated cells by amplifying reference gene primers. The table came from immunoSEQ multiplex PCR; TCRdb's copy has only in-frame clones and leaves some out. V and J calls and clone size are those listed in that table; D and trimming were worked out from the DNA. This table holds 140,000 to 150,000 clones, roughly 79% found once. Germline loops: CDR1 GTSNPN, CDR2 SVGIG (reference sequence). V was trimmed by 0 bases and J by 4 bases, leaving 9 bases between them. This CDR3 has 13 amino acids.

The gene calls are TRBV30 and TRBJ1-2, with D unclear. The sequence derives from a man aged 50 to 59 with active or convalescent COVID-19. Sequences were obtained from peripheral blood. The CDR3 DNA reads TGTGCCTGGAGTGTACACAGCGGCTATGGCTACACCTTC. It codes for CAWSVHSGYGYTF.